Listed below are T cell receptor beta chains from one sample, sequenced in a study of T cells in Graves' hyperthyroidism and ophthalmopathy. From the multiplex PCR reads, TCRdb called clonotypes with MiXCR, one entry per CDR3 protein. Here the sample spans approximately 400,000 distinct CDR3 sequences, 15% to 19% being singletons. The material sequenced was blood. The source is a woman under 30 with Graves' hyperthyroidism. Both conserved end residues are part of each CDR3.

TRBJ1-3	TRBV15	CGTSKDLSGNTIYF
TRBJ1-2	TRBV27	CASSLSGNYGYTF
TRBJ1-5	TRBV12-3/TRBV12-4	CASSPMGQYQPQHF
TRBJ1-1	TRBV9	CASSHNPGAGNTEAFF
TRBJ1-2	TRBV19	CASKRGNYGYTF
TRBJ2-7	TRBV20-1	CTNTEASGPYYEQYF
TRBJ1-6	TRBV18	CASSPGQTHSPLHF
TRBJ1-5	TRBV6-1	CASSPEVGSNQPQHF
TRBJ2-1	TRBV5-8	CASSLWGKNSYNEQFF
TRBJ1-1	TRBV10-2	CASSGPRGPLLNTEAFF
TRBJ1-2	TRBV6-1	CASSYYRGSSLSYGYTF
TRBJ2-7	TRBV28	CASSPGRGSSPLNSLVSYEQYF
TRBJ1-2	TRBV4-1	CASSPPGQRNYGYTF
TRBJ1-5	TRBV6-1	CASSEERVAYEPQHF
TRBJ2-7	TRBV7-9	CASSIGTGGSYEQYF
TRBJ2-1	TRBV11-2	CASSFLFSGDEQFF
TRBJ1-1	TRBV7-9	CASSSPLPARNTEAFF
TRBJ1-2	TRBV27	CASSFQGVSNYGYTF
TRBJ1-5	TRBV2	CASRADSLNQPQHF